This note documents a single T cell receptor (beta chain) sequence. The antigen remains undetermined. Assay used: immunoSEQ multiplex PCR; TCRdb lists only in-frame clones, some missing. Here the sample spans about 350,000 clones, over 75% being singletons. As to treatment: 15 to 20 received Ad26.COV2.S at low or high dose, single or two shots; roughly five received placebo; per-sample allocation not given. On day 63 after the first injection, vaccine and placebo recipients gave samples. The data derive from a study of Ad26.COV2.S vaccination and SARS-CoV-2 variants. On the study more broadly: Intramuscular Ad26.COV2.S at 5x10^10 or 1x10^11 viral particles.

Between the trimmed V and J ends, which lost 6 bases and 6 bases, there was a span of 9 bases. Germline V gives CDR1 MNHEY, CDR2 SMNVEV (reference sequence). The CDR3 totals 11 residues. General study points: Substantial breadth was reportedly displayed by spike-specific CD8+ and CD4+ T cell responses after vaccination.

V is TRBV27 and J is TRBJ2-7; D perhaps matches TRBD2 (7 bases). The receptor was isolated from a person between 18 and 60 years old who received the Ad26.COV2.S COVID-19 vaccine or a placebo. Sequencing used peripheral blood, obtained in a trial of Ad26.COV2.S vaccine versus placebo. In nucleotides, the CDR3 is TGTGCCAGCAGGGGGGGGCTCGAGCAGTACTTC. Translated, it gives CASRGGLEQYF.